The source of this T cell receptor (beta chain) is a study of blood T cell repertoires in COVID-19. Study information: Acute-phase and convalescent COVID-19 samples originated in the United States, Italy and Spain. PBMCs, B-cell-depleted T cells, or T cells were the source of the cDNA or gDNA that made up the material.

Original handling: Reference gene primer amplification gave nucleated cell count estimates. Data came from immunoSEQ multiplex PCR; TCRdb stores just in-frame clones and leaves some out. Clonal size and the V and J genes are those of that table, whereas D and trimming came from the DNA. The sample gives approximately 150,000 clones, around 86% of which show up once; roughly 35% is in the top ten. Trimming pared 4 bases from V and 0 bases from J, leaving 11 bases between. CDR1 and CDR2 from the germline V gene are SGHRS and YFSETQ. This CDR3 has 14 amino acids. The TCR was taken from a man aged 45 to 65 who had recovered from COVID-19. This sequence joins TRBV5-1 and TRBJ2-7, with D possibly matching TRBD2 (7 bases). Sequenced: peripheral blood. The CDR3 DNA reads as TGCGCCAGCAGCCAGGGAGGGGGCTCCTACGAGCAGTACTTC. Translating gives CASSQGGGSYEQYF.